This T cell receptor (beta chain) was sequenced during a study of blood T cell repertoires in COVID-19. About the study: Sample material is recorded as cDNA or gDNA derived from T cells, B-cell-depleted T cells, or PBMCs.

This clone has just a few counts. With 3 bases clipped from V and 6 bases from J, the junction kept 2 bases outside the gene matches. The CDR3 runs 14 residues. Germline V lookup: CDR1 MDHEN, CDR2 SYDVKM. Per the study methods: Researchers report that nucleated cell counts were estimated from reference gene primer amplification. The protocol was immunoSEQ multiplex PCR, while the TCRdb copy is restricted to in-frame clones and leaves out a portion. V and J calls and clone size come straight from that table; D and trimming were deduced from the DNA. The top ten clones hold more than 4.5% of a sample with about 100,000 clones, roughly four fifths of them seen once.

The specimen was peripheral blood. This chain links TRBV28 with TRBJ2-1; TRBD2 matches 10 bases. This sequence was found in a man in his 60s with acute or convalescent COVID-19. The CDR3 DNA is TGTGCCAGCAGTTTTAGCGGGGGGTCCAATGAGCAGTTCTTC. Its protein product is CASSFSGGSNEQFF. Looking up the rest from reference TRBV28 and TRBJ2-1 gives the full variable domain: DVKVTQSSRYLVKRTGEKVFLECVQDMDHENMFWYRQDPGLGLRLIYFSYDVKMKEKGDIPEGYSVSREKKERFSLILESASTNQTSMYLCASSFSGGSNEQFFGPGTRLTVL.